The 6 T cell receptor beta chains reported below all come from one sample, sequenced in a study of blood T cell repertoires in COVID-19. Assay: immunoSEQ multiplex PCR; the TCRdb copy retains only in-frame clones and omits some. The sample shows 130,000 or so clones, about 88% of them seen only once. Material: PBMCs or T cells enriched from blood (not recorded which). The receptors originated from a man aged 40-50 years with acute COVID-19.

This clone was recorded only once. The gene calls are TRBV28 and TRBJ2-7; no clear D gene. This CDR3 comprises 13 residues. The germline CDR1 and CDR2 sequences are MDHEN and SYDVKM. V lost 7 bases, J lost 7 bases, and 17 bases lay in between. DNA of the CDR3: TGTGCCAGCACCCTCCCCCAGACACGTGAGCAGTACTTC. Translated, it gives CASTLPQTREQYF.

V and J are TRBV27 and TRBJ1-2; 9 bases match TRBD1. V shed 5 bases and J 4 bases; nucleotides not matched to a gene: 5. The CDR3 has 14 residues. Germline lookup yields CDR1 MNHEY and CDR2 SMNVEV (reference sequence). The CDR3 reads CASSPRQGGYGYTF. CDR3 coding DNA: TGTGCCAGCAGTCCTCGACAGGGGGGCTATGGCTACACCTTC.

The CDR3 reads CASSTAGAYEQYF. The CDR3, as DNA: TGTGCCAGCTCGACGGCAGGGGCCTACGAGCAGTACTTC. This chain connects TRBV18 to TRBJ2-7; D perhaps matches TRBD1 (6 bases). Germline lookup yields CDR1 KGHSH and CDR2 LQKENI. The CDR3 spans 13 residues. V was shortened by 6 bases and J by 2 bases, with 11 bases between the two germline ends. Full variable domain (outside the CDR3, taken from reference TRBV18 and TRBJ2-7): NAGVMQNPRHLVRRRGQEARLRCSPMKGHSHVYWYRQLPEEGLKFMVYLQKENIIDESGMPKERFSAEFPKEGPSILRIQQVVRGDSAAYFCASSTAGAYEQYFGPGTRLTVT.

This clone came up once. The chain couples TRBV7-3 to TRBJ1-2, with a possible D match to TRBD1 (5 bases). Per germline, CDR1 SGHTA and CDR2 FQGTGA. This CDR3 has 16 amino acids. V was cut by 0 bases and J by 4 bases, with 15 bases left in between. CDR3 sequence (DNA): TGTGCCAGCAGCTTAACCCCCTCCGACAGTTCCTATGGCTACACCTTC. Translation: CASSLTPSDSSYGYTF.

This chain joins TRBV19 and TRBJ1-5, with D perhaps matching TRBD1 (6 bases). V lost 6 bases and J 1 base, leaving 19 bases between the germline ends. The CDR3 contains 17 residues. CDR1 is LNHDA, CDR2 SQIVND, per germline (reference sequence). CDR3 region: CASSDPLGQGSNQPQHF. DNA of the CDR3: TGTGCCAGTAGCGACCCTTTGGGGCAGGGGAGCAATCAGCCCCAGCATTTT.

This chain connects TRBV5-1 to TRBJ2-2; 8 nucleotides match TRBD2. Germline trimming cut 3 bases from V and 6 bases from J; bases unmatched to any gene: 22. This CDR3 has 20 amino acids. The germline V gene encodes CDR1 SGHRS and CDR2 YFSETQ. The CDR3 DNA follows: TGCGCCAGCAGCTCCTCCCCCTCGCGGGGGGCAGGAGGTGGAGCCGGGGAGCTGTTTTTT. Amino acids: CASSSSPSRGAGGGAGELFF.